The T cell receptor (beta chain) described here comes from a study of T cell changes during pregnancy in multiple sclerosis. Sequenced by immunoSEQ multiplex PCR; TCRdb stores in-frame clones only, minus some. The data hold about 44,000 clones, with about 89% observed a single time. V was shortened by 6 bases and J by 2 bases, with 9 bases between the two germline ends. This CDR3 has 13 amino acids. Per germline, CDR1 SNHLY and CDR2 FYNNEI. The V gene is TRBV2, the J gene TRBJ2-3; D is perhaps TRBD2 (5 bases). Sequences were derived from CD4+ T cells from peripheral blood mononuclear cells, sampled after pregnancy. The clonotype originates from a female donor with multiple sclerosis, enrolled in a pregnancy study. CDR3 in amino acids: CASSAGNTDTQYF. The CDR3 DNA reads TGTGCCAGCAGCGCCGGGAACACAGATACGCAGTATTTT.